The T cell receptor beta chain under discussion was sequenced for a study of identical twins. This CDR3 is 12 amino acids long. Germline lookup yields CDR1 MNHEY and CDR2 SVGAGI. V lost 6 bases to trimming and J lost 7 bases, with 13 bases between them. Every sampled donor was Caucasian and healthy. Study-wide points: Models underestimated how often monozygotic twins shared out-of-frame TCR alpha. Cord blood's abundant beta clonotypes had fewer insertions, unlike memory repertoires.

TCRdb reprocessed the 5' RACE reads via MiXCR and lists one record per CDR3 protein. The sample holds 570,000 or so distinct CDR3 sequences, 9.6% seen once. This clonotype showed up just a few times. Its antigen is unknown. The sample also formed part of further work on yellow fever vaccine responses in identical twins.

The specimen sequenced was PBMCs. The rearrangement uses TRBV6-5 and TRBJ2-7, with D possibly being TRBD2 (6 bases). The source of this sequence is a woman between 18 and 29 years old in good health. This CDR3 is CASSNGAGEQYF. In DNA, the CDR3 is TGTGCCAGCAGCAATGGGGCGGGGGAGCAGTACTTC.